The present TCR beta chain was sequenced within a study of T cell responses to AZD1222 COVID-19 vaccine. The overall study: The study pooled second doses at about 4 or about 12 weeks.

Study-wide results and caveats: Spike was spanned by vaccine-associated CD4 TCRs, which were dominant at 160-218 and 743-854. Reports say nearly half of spike-specific TCRs go after unmutated variant regions. Repertoire samples came only from after the peak T cell response.

Germline V gene data show CDR1 as GTSNPN and CDR2 as SVGIG (reference sequence). The V and J ends lost 0 bases and 10 bases respectively, with 12 bases between them. This CDR3 has 12 residues. As concerns this clone: Its cognate antigen is unknown.

The table came from immunoSEQ multiplex PCR; TCRdb's copy has only in-frame clones and leaves some out. The repertoire has some 86,000 clones, 70% to 90% of them found once; the top ten carry 20% to 25%. The TCR sequence derives from an adult in good health. The V gene is TRBV30, the J gene TRBJ1-2; perhaps TRBD1 as D (6 bases). Material: peripheral blood, obtained on day 0 of AZD1222 vaccination. The CDR3 bases are TGTGCCTGGAGTGTGATGGGGGCTTACTACACCTTC. Translated, it gives CAWSVMGAYYTF.